The clone carrying this T cell receptor (beta chain) was detected many times. Its antigen is unidentified. Authors of the study amplified TCR beta CDR3 regions from RNA transcripts. A set of HTBI primers served as the primers for a first-round RT-PCR of the TCR CDR3. TCRdb ran MiXCR on the multiplex PCR reads and lists one entry per CDR3 protein. This sample yields 500,000 to 800,000 distinct CDR3 sequences, of which roughly 15% are seen a single time; roughly an eighth belongs to the top ten. The data are from a study of T cells in Graves' hyperthyroidism and ophthalmopathy. Study context: Peripheral blood specimens were obtained at initial diagnosis, prior to any treatment. Broader study findings: Blood held most thyroid clonotypes expanded above 0.001 frequency.

The CDR3 totals 12 residues. V was cut by 4 bases and J by 6 bases, with 10 bases left in between. With duration under 3 months, ophthalmopathy was active: Clinical Activity Score at least 3, NOSPECS at least 4. The PBMCs had their origin in 7.5 to 10 ml of fresh peripheral blood. V and J are TRBV12-3 or TRBV12-4 and TRBJ2-7; D call uncertain. The sample comprised blood. The TCR was taken from a woman in her 50s with Graves' ophthalmopathy. The CDR3 DNA is TGTGCCAGCAGTTCGGCTCCCTCCGAGCAGTACTTC. As protein: CASSSAPSEQYF.